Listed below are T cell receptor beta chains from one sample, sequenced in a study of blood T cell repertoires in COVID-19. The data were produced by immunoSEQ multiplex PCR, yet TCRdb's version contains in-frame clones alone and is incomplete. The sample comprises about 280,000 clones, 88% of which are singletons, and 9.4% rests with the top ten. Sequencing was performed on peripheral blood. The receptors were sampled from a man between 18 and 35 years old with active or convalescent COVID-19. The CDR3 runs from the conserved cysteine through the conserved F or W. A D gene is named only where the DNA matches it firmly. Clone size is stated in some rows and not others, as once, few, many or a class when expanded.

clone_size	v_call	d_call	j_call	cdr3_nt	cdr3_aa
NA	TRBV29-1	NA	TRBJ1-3	TGCAGCGTTCAACAGGGAAACACCATATATTTT	CSVQQGNTIYF
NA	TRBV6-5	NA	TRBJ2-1	TGTGCCAGCACCACAGACCCCAGGGACAATGAGCAGTTCTTC	CASTTDPRDNEQFF
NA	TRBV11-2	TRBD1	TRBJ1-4	TGTGCCAGCAGCGCACCGGGACAGGGAGATGAAAAACTGTTTTTT	CASSAPGQGDEKLFF
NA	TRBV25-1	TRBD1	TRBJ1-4	TGTGCCAGGGAGACAGGGCATGAAAAACTGTTTTTT	CARETGHEKLFF
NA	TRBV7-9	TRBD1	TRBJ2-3	TGTGCCAGCATGGCGGGACAGGGATACGGTACGCAGTATTTT	CASMAGQGYGTQYF
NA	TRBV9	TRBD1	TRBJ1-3	TGTGCCAGCAGCACATCCGGGACAGGGGTTTTTGGAAACACCATATATTTT	CASSTSGTGVFGNTIYF
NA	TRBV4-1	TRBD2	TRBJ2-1	TGCGCCAGCAGCCGGGAGGGTCCGAGCTCCTACAATGAGCAGTTCTTC	CASSREGPSSYNEQFF
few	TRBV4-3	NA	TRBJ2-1	TGCGCCAGCAGCCAAGATCGGCAGGCGTACAATGAGCAGTTCTTC	CASSQDRQAYNEQFF
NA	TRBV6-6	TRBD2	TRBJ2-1	TGTGCCAGCAGTTACGTGGGCGGGGGGGCCTACAATGAGCAGTTCTTC	CASSYVGGGAYNEQFF
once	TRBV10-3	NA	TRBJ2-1	TGTGCCATCAGTGAGTCGGTGAAGGCTGAGGGTGAGCAGTTCTTC	CAISESVKAEGEQFF
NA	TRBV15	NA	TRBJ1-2	TGTGCCACCAGCGAGCTTGGGGCTGGCTACACCTTC	CATSELGAGYTF
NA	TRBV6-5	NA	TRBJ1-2	TGTGCCAGCAGGCTGGGGGCGCAGGGCTACACCTTC	CASRLGAQGYTF
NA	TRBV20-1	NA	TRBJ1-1	TGCAGTGCCCTGGGAGGGGCTGAAGCTTTCTTT	CSALGGAEAFF
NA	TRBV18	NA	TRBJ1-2	TGTGCCAGCTCACCTACCGGGGGGGAAATCTATGGCTACACCTTC	CASSPTGGEIYGYTF
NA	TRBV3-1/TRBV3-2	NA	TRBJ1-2	TGTGCCAGCAGCCAAGATCGAGGGAGGGGCTACACCTTC	CASSQDRGRGYTF
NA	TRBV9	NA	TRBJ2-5	TGTGCCAGCAGCGTAGGACTACAGGGCCTCCAAGAGACCCAGTACTTC	CASSVGLQGLQETQYF
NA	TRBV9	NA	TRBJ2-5	TGTGCCAGCAGCGGGGGCAAGAAGAACCAAGAGACCCAGTACTTC	CASSGGKKNQETQYF
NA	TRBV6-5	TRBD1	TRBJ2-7	TGTGCCAGCAGTTACGAGGCAGGGGGCTCCTACGAGCAGTACTTC	CASSYEAGGSYEQYF
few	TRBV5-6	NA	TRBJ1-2	TGTGCCAGCAGCTCCACCGGTACGGGGAGAGGGGGTGGCTACACCTTC	CASSSTGTGRGGGYTF
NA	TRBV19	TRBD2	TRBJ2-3	TGTGCCAGTAGTATAGGACTAGCGGGAATCACAGATACGCAGTATTTT	CASSIGLAGITDTQYF
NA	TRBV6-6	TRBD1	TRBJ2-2	TGTGCCAGCAGTCCTAGGACAGGGCTCACCGGGGAGCTGTTTTTT	CASSPRTGLTGELFF
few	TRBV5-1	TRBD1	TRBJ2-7	TGCGCCAGCAGCTGGGGACAGGGGGTAAACTACGAGCAGTACTTC	CASSWGQGVNYEQYF
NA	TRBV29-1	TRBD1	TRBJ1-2	TGCAGCGTTGGGTCGCCGGACAGGGTCCACTATGGCTACACCTTC	CSVGSPDRVHYGYTF
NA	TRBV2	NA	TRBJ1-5	TGTGCCAGCAACCCACAGGATCAGCCCCAGCATTTT	CASNPQDQPQHF
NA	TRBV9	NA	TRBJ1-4	TGTGCCAGCAGCGGAACGGGTCCATCTAATGAAAAACTGTTTTTT	CASSGTGPSNEKLFF
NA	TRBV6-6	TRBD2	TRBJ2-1	TGTGCCAGCAGTTTTGGCGGGGGGGCCTACAATGAGCAGTTCTTC	CASSFGGGAYNEQFF
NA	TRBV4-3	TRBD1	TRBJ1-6	TGCGCCAGCAGCCGATTCCGGGACAGCTATAATTCACCCCTCCACTTT	CASSRFRDSYNSPLHF
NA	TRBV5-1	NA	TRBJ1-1	TGCGCCAGCAGCCCTACAGAGAACACTGAAGCTTTCTTT	CASSPTENTEAFF
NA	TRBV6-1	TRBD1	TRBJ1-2	TGTGCCAGCAGTGACCGGGACAGTAGCGGCTACACCTTC	CASSDRDSSGYTF
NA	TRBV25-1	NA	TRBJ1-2	TGTGCCAGCAGTCGTAACTATGGCTACACCTTC	CASSRNYGYTF
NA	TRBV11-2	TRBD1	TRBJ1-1	TGTGCCAGCAGCTTAGTGGGTACAGGGGGAATAAGGAACACTGAAGCTTTCTTT	CASSLVGTGGIRNTEAFF
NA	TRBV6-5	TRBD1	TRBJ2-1	TGTGCCAGCAGCGTGAGACAGGGCGGGAATGAGCAGTTCTTC	CASSVRQGGNEQFF
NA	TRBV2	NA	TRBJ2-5	TGTGCCAGCAGTGTTGGCCTCCAAGAGACCCAGTACTTC	CASSVGLQETQYF
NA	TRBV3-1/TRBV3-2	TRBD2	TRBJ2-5	TGTGCCAGCAGCCAAGGAGCGGGGGGGCGTCAAGAGACCCAGTACTTC	CASSQGAGGRQETQYF
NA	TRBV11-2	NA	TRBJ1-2	TGTGCCAGCAGCGTTACACGGGTCTATGGCTACACCTTC	CASSVTRVYGYTF